The T cell receptor (beta chain) under discussion was sequenced for a study of response to subunit inactivated influenza vaccine (dated by TCRdb to between 2018 and 2020). Some background on the complete study: Deep quantitative profiling of the T cell receptor repertoire was used in the study to follow responses to a trivalent subunit inactivated influenza vaccine.

Summary of the overall study and its limitations: According to the authors, only a limited number of new T cells may be recruited by each seasonal influenza vaccination.

Taken from the germline V gene (reference sequence), the CDR1 and CDR2 loops are DFQATT and SNEGSKA. Its CDR3 holds 14 amino acids, cysteine through phenylalanine. Only the CDR3 DNA is retained, 42 bases long and in frame from the first base. The germline V and J ends show losses of 6 bases and 4 bases respectively, and no gene match explains 11 bases of the junction. This clonotype was recorded a few times. No antigen is known for it. No qualities accompany the bases; no much larger clone lies one base away. The library was built by means of RT-PCR. For sequencing, an Illumina HiSeq 2500 was employed. The public reads were run again by TCRdb, first through fastp at Q25 and then through MiXCR, and only productive beta chains were kept. Every distinct CDR3 protein forms one entry, paired with its most common genes and DNA. The sample table lists more than 600,000 distinct CDR3 sequences, 15% to 20% of them with a count of one. The ten largest make up approximately 10% of the sample.

The TCR was taken from a man aged 45-60 years who received an inactivated influenza vaccine. Donor details come from another sample of the same person, matched by shared clones. This specimen consisted of PBMCs from blood, obtained approximately 5 days after vaccination. The V and J genes are TRBV20-1 and TRBJ2-7, with 8 bases aligning to TRBD1. DNA sequence: TGCAGTGCCGACCGGACAGGGAAAAGATACGAGCAGTACTTC. Its protein is CSADRTGKRYEQYF.